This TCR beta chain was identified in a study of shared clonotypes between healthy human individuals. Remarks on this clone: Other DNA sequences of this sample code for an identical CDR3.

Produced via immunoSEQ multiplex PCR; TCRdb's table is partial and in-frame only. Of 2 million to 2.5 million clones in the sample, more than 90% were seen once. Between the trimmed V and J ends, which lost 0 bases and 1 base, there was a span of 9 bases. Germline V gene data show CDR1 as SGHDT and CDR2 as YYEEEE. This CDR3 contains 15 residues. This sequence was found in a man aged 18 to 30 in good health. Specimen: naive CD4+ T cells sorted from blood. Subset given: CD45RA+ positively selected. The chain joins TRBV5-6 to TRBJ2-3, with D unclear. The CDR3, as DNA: TGTGCCAGCAGCTTGGCCCGTCAGGGCACAGATACGCAGTATTTT. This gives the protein CASSLARQGTDTQYF.